This T cell receptor beta chain stems from a study of T cell responses to AZD1222 COVID-19 vaccine. Clones were sequenced by immunoSEQ multiplex PCR, and TCRdb holds only the in-frame ones, with some missing. The table has some 180,000 clones, 85% to 90% seen once. Trimming left V 4 bases short and J 7 bases short, with 23 bases between. The V gene's germline CDR1 is SGHAT and CDR2 FQNNGV. This CDR3 has 17 amino acids. As regards this clone: The antigen is not known.

Overall study findings and caveats: In a largely white British group with more females than males, clonal diversity was possibly underestimated. Only a handful of AZD1222 recipients were seropositive at baseline.

The sequence was collected from an adult in good health. This chain connects TRBV11-2 to TRBJ2-1, with a tentative D call TRBD1 (5 bases). This sample comprised peripheral blood, obtained on day 0 of AZD1222 vaccination. Here the CDR3 reads CASSSVALGSKGNEQFF. The CDR3 DNA is TGTGCCAGCAGCTCAGTGGCCCTAGGGTCGAAGGGGAATGAGCAGTTCTTC.